The TCR beta chain described here comes from a study of blood T cell repertoires in COVID-19. Across the whole study: Acute-phase and convalescent COVID-19 samples originated in the United States, Italy and Spain.

As processed by the authors: Estimates of nucleated cell counts were drawn from the amplification of reference gene primers. Method: immunoSEQ multiplex PCR; TCRdb's copy keeps in-frame clones and lacks some. V, J and clone size reflect that table, while D and trimming were determined from the DNA. The table lists around 100,000 clones, less than 85% of them singletons. CDR1 SGHTA and CDR2 FQGNSA come from the germline V gene. Trimming shortened V by 8 bases and J by 5 bases, and 15 bases separated the two germline ends. The CDR3 runs 13 residues. Sequencing was performed on peripheral blood. The chain couples TRBV7-2 to TRBJ1-2; a possible D gene is TRBD1 (5 bases). The clonotype originates from a man aged 65-85 years with active or convalescent COVID-19. DNA of the CDR3: TGTGCCAGCGGGTTAAACAGGAATTATGGCTACACCTTC. Residues: CASGLNRNYGYTF.